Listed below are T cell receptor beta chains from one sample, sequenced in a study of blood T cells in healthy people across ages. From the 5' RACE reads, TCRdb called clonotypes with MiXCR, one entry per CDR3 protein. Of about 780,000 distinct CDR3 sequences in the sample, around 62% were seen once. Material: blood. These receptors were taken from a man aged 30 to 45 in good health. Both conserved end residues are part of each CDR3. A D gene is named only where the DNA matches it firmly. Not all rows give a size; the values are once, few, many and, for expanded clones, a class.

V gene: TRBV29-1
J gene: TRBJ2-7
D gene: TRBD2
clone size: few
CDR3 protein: CSVEDGLAGGLTYEQYF
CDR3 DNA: TGCAGCGTTGAAGACGGACTAGCGGGGGGCTTAACCTACGAGCAGTACTTC

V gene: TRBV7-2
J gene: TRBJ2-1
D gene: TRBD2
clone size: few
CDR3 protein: CASSLAVGSGGPYNEQFF
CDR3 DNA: TGTGCCAGCAGCTTAGCGGTGGGGAGCGGGGGGCCCTACAATGAGCAGTTCTTC

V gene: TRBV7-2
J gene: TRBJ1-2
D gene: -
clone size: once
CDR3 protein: CASDTGYYGYTF
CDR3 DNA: TGTGCCAGCGATACAGGGTACTATGGCTACACCTTC

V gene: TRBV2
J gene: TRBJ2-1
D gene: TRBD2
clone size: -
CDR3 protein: CASSKSGGYVNEQFF
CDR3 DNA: TGTGCCAGCAGTAAGAGCGGGGGGTACGTCAATGAGCAGTTCTTC

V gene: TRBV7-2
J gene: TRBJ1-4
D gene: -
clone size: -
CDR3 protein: CASSFSGTGTNEKLFF
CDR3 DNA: TGTGCCAGCAGCTTCAGCGGAACGGGGACTAATGAAAAACTGTTTTTT

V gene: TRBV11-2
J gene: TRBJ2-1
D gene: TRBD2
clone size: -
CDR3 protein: CASSLLAGGTYNEQFF
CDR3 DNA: TGTGCCAGCAGTTTACTAGCGGGGGGGACCTACAATGAGCAGTTCTTC

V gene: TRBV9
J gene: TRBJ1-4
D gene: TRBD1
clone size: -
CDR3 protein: CASSVAGTGYEKLFF
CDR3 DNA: TGTGCCAGCAGCGTAGCCGGGACAGGGTATGAAAAACTGTTTTTT

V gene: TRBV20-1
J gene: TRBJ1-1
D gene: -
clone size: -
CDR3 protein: CSAHRNAETEAFF
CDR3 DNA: TGCAGTGCCCATAGGAATGCGGAGACTGAAGCTTTCTTT

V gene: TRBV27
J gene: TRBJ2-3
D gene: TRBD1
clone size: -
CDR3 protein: CASRSGQGGTDTQYF
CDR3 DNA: TGTGCCAGCAGGTCGGGACAGGGGGGCACAGATACGCAGTATTTT

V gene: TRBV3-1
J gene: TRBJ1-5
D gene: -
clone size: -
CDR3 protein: CASSQDARSSQPQHF
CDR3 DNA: TGTGCCAGCAGCCAAGACGCGCGAAGTAGCCAGCCCCAGCATTTT

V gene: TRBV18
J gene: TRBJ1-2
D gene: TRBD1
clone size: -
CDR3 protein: CASSRQQGAANYGYTF
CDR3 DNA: TGTGCCAGCTCCCGACAACAGGGGGCAGCCAACTATGGCTACACCTTC

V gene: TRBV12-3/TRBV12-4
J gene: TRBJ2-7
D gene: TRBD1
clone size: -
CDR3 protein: CASSLDGTGKHEQYF
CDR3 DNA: TGTGCCAGCAGTTTAGACGGGACAGGGAAGCACGAGCAGTACTTC

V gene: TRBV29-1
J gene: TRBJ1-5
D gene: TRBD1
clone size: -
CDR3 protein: CSVVEDRGGQPQHF
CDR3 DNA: TGCAGCGTTGTAGAGGACAGGGGAGGGCAGCCCCAGCATTTT

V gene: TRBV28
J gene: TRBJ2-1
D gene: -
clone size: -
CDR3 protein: CASSFNSLYNEQFF
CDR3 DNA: TGTGCCAGCAGTTTCAACAGCCTCTACAATGAGCAGTTCTTC

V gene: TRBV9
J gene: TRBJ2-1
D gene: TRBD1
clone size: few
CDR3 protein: CASSPDRGRNEQFF
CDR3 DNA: TGTGCCAGCAGCCCGGACAGGGGGCGCAATGAGCAGTTCTTC

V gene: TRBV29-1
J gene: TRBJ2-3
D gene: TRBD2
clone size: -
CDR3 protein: CSVVVSGGALTDTQYF
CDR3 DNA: TGCAGCGTTGTAGTTAGCGGGGGGGCGTTGACAGATACGCAGTATTTT

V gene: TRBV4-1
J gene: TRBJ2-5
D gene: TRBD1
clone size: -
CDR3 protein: CASSFRQGFQETQYF
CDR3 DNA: TGCGCCAGCAGCTTCCGACAGGGGTTCCAAGAGACCCAGTACTTC

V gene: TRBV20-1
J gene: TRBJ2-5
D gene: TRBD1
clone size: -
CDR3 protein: CSALPDRGDRTQYF
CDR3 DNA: TGCAGTGCCCTCCCCGACAGGGGGGATCGGACCCAGTACTTC

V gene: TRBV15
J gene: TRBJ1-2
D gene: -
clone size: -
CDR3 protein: CAASSDTSKGRDGYTF
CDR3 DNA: TGTGCCGCCAGCAGTGATACCTCGAAGGGACGAGATGGCTACACCTTC

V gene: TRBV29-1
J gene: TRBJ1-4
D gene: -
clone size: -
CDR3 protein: CSVGAATNEKLFF
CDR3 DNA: TGCAGCGTTGGGGCAGCAACTAATGAAAAACTGTTTTTT

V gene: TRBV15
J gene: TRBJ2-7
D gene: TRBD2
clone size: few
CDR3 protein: CATGGLAGGLSSYEQYF
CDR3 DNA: TGTGCCACTGGGGGACTAGCGGGGGGCCTGAGCTCCTACGAGCAGTACTTC

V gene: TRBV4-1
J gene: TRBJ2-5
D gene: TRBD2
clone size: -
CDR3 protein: CASSQRRGGMETQYF
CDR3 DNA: TGCGCCAGCAGCCAACGGCGGGGGGGCATGGAGACCCAGTACTTC

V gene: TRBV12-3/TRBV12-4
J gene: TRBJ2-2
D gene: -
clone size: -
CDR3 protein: CARTFGTGELFF
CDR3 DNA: TGTGCCCGCACCTTTGGTACCGGGGAGCTGTTTTTT

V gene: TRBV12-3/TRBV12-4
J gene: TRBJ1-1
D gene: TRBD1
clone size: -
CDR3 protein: CASSLHPTGRANTEAFF
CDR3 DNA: TGTGCCAGCAGTCTCCACCCGACAGGGAGGGCTAACACTGAAGCTTTCTTT

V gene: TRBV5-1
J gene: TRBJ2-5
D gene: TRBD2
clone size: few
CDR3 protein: CASKGGLADGTQYF
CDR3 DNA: TGCGCCAGCAAGGGGGGACTAGCGGATGGGACCCAGTACTTC

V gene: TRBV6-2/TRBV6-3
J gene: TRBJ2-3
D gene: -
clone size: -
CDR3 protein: CASSNLGRGTDTQYF
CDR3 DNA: TGTGCCAGCAGTAACCTAGGAAGGGGCACAGATACGCAGTATTTT

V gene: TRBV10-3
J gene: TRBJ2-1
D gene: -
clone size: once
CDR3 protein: CAIKGNRGSYNEQFF
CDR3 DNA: TGTGCCATCAAGGGGAACCGCGGCTCCTACAATGAGCAGTTCTTC

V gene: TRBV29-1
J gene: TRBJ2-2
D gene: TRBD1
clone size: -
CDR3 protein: CSVRQGMTGELFF
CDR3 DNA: TGCAGCGTCAGACAGGGAATGACCGGGGAGCTGTTTTTT

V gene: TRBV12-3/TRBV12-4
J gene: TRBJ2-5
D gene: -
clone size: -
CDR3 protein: CASSLLAVVETQYF
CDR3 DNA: TGTGCCAGCAGTCTTCTGGCGGTGGTAGAGACCCAGTACTTC

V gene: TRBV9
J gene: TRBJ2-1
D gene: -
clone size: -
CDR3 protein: CASSVDEGAYNEQFF
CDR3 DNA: TGTGCCAGCAGCGTAGACGAGGGGGCCTACAATGAGCAGTTCTTC

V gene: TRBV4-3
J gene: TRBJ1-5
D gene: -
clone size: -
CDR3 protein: CASSQFRKVPCYNQPQHF
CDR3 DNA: TGCGCCAGCAGCCAGTTCCGAAAAGTACCCTGTTACAATCAGCCCCAGCATTTT

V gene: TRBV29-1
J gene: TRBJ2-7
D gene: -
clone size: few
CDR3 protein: CSVDLSRGEQYF
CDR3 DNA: TGCAGCGTTGATCTGAGTCGCGGCGAGCAGTACTTC

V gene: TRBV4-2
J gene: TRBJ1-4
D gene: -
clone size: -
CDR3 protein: CASSQVRGFNEKLFF
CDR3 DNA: TGTGCCAGCAGCCAAGTTAGGGGCTTTAATGAAAAACTGTTTTTT

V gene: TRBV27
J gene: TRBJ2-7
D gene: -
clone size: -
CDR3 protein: CASSFSETYEQYF
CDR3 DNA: TGTGCCAGCAGTTTTTCGGAAACCTACGAGCAGTACTTC

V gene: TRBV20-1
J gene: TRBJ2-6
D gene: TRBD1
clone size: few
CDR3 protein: CSASRTGAGANVLTF
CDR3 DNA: TGCAGTGCTAGTAGGACAGGGGCTGGGGCCAACGTCCTGACTTTC

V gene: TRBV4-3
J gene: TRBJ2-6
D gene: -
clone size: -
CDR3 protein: CASSQRSGANVLTF
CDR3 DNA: TGCGCCAGCAGCCAAAGGAGTGGGGCCAACGTCCTGACTTTC

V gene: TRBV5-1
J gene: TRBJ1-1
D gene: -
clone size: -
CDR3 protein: CASSIVGTNTEAFF
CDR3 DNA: TGCGCCAGCAGCATAGTGGGCACGAACACTGAAGCTTTCTTT

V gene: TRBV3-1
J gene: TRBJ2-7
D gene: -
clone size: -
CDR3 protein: CASSQEGRPHEQYF
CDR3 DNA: TGTGCCAGCAGCCAAGAGGGCCGTCCCCACGAGCAGTACTTC

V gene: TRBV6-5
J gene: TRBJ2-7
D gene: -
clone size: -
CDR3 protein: CASSSWDGAYEQYF
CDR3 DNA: TGTGCCAGCAGTTCCTGGGACGGCGCCTACGAGCAGTACTTC

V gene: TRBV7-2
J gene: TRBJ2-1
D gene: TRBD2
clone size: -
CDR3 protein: CASSLGRAGGHNEQFF
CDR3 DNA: TGTGCCAGCAGCTTAGGTAGAGCGGGGGGTCACAATGAGCAGTTCTTC

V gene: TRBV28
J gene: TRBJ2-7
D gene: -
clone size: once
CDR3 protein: CASSYRTPIQVEQYF
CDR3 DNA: TGTGCCAGCAGTTATCGGACCCCTATTCAGGTCGAGCAGTACTTC

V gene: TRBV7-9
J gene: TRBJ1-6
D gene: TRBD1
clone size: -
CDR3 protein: CASSPKRPGGTYYNSPLHF
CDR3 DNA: TGTGCCAGCAGCCCAAAAAGACCAGGGGGCACCTACTATAATTCACCCCTCCACTTT

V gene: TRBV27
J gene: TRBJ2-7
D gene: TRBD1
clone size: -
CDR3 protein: CASSFDRGRNEQYF
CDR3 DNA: TGTGCCAGCAGTTTTGACAGGGGACGTAACGAGCAGTACTTC

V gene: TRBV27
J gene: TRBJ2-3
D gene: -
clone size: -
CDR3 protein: CASSHLGRGTSTDTQYF
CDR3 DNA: TGTGCCAGCAGTCACCTTGGGCGGGGTACTAGCACAGATACGCAGTATTTT

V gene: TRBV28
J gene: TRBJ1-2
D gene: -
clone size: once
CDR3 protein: CASSFGGTTNYGYTF
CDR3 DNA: TGTGCCAGCAGTTTCGGTGGGACAACAAACTATGGCTACACCTTC

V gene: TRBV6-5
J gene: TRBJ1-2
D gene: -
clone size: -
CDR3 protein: CASRASGDYTF
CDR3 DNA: TGTGCCAGCAGGGCTTCTGGGGACTACACCTTC

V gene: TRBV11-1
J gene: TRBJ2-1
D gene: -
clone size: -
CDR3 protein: CASDGLGGEKNEQFF
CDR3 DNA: TGTGCCAGCGACGGTTTGGGGGGCGAAAAGAATGAGCAGTTCTTC

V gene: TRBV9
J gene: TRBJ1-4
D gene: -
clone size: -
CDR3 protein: CASSVGSLLNEKLFF
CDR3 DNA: TGTGCCAGCAGCGTTGGCAGTCTCCTTAATGAAAAACTGTTTTTT

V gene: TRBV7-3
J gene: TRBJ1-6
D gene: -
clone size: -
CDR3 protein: CASSLGGLPPSPLHF
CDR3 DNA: TGTGCCAGCAGCTTGGGGGGACTCCCACCCTCACCCCTCCACTTT